This TCR beta chain appears in the sequencing data of a study of blood T cell repertoires in COVID-19. The wider study: PBMCs, B-cell-depleted T cells, or T cells were the source of the cDNA or gDNA that made up the material.

Method: immunoSEQ multiplex PCR; TCRdb's copy keeps in-frame clones and lacks some. Of around 210,000 clones in the sample, around 81% are singletons; the top ten hold around 1%. The CDR3 consists of 13 residues. Trimming took 4 bases from V and 1 from J, leaving 5 bases between them. Germline-derived CDR1 and CDR2 are LNHDA and SQIVND (reference sequence). This chain connects TRBV19 to TRBJ2-4, with a tentative D call TRBD1 (5 bases). Sequencing was performed on peripheral blood. The receptor was derived from a man aged 60 to 69 with COVID-19, enrolled during active disease. The CDR3 spells CASSRQAKNIQYF. Written as DNA, the CDR3 is TGTGCCAGTAGTAGACAGGCCAAAAACATTCAGTACTTC. Full variable domain (remainder filled in from reference TRBV19 and TRBJ2-4): DGGITQSPKYLFRKEGQNVTLSCEQNLNHDAMYWYRQDPGQGLRLIYYSQIVNDFQKGDIAEGYSVSREKKESFPLTVTSAQKNPTAFYLCASSRQAKNIQYFGAGTRLSVL.